This T cell receptor (beta chain) stems from a study of control samples from healthy donors and cancer patients. Germline lookup yields CDR1 SGHTA and CDR2 FQGNSA. The V gene lost 1 base and the J gene lost 10 bases, with 11 bases spanning the gap. This CDR3 spans 13 amino acids. Data came from immunoSEQ multiplex PCR; TCRdb stores just in-frame clones and leaves some out. The sample holds about 20,000 clones, 84% seen once. Sequencing was carried out using PBMCs. The sequence derives from a woman in her seventies with lung cancer. This chain joins TRBV7-2 and TRBJ2-1; no clear D gene. For the CDR3, the DNA is TGTGCCAGCAGCTTAGGAGCTCCCCACGAGCAGTTCTTC. Amino acid sequence: CASSLGAPHEQFF.